The clone carrying this TCR beta chain was recorded a few times. Its cognate antigen is unknown. Trimming at V came to 5 bases and at J to 3 bases, leaving 6 bases not matched to a gene. CDR1 SGHAT and CDR2 FQNNGV come from the germline V gene. The CDR3 runs 14 residues. The PCR used 60 Vbeta and 13 Jbeta primers. Libraries were prepared by immunoSEQ multiplex PCR; TCRdb keeps only in-frame clonotypes and omits some of them. The sample has 160,000 or so clones; around 79% are singletons. The record originates from a study of cytomegalovirus exposure and HLA in healthy donors. Study-wide results and limits: Reports indicated that the classifier achieved high specificity and sensitivity in diagnosing cytomegalovirus status. In vitro checks showed that a few CMV-associated chains really do target CMV antigens. Near-uniform donor sequencing depth was presumed by presence/absence analyses.

Sequencing input: PBMCs. The receptor was derived from a female donor in good health and CMV-seronegative. The V and J genes are TRBV11-2 and TRBJ2-7; the match to TRBD1 covers 8 bases. The CDR3 DNA follows: TGTGCCAGCAGCACCCAGGGGGCTGACTACGAGCAGTACTTC. Amino acids: CASSTQGADYEQYF.